This T cell receptor beta chain is drawn from a study of CD8 T cell repertoires and HIV-1 epitope variants. Study summary: Each of Twenty-five Gag and Nef epitope peptides stimulated a separate culture. General study findings and limits: The TAALDMSHF plasma variant had no responses, unlike KF9 (roughly 5 clonotypes) and HW9 (one).

This clone is deemed medium-sized. Antigen unknown. In germline, CDR1 is SGHVS, CDR2 FNYEAQ. The J segment lost 6 bases and the V segment lost 5 bases, leaving 4 bases of the junction unmatched. This CDR3 region has 13 residues. This table comes from immunoSEQ multiplex PCR, and its TCRdb copy is limited to in-frame clones, with some not included. The table includes 6,000 to 7,000 clones, approximately 70% detected once. The receptor was isolated from a male donor with HIV. Sequencing was performed on cultured CD8+ T cells derived from PBMCs. This chain links TRBV7-6 with TRBJ1-2; 9 bases map to TRBD1. This CDR3 is CASSGQGWNGYTF. As DNA, the CDR3 is TGTGCCAGCAGCGGACAGGGGTGGAATGGCTACACCTTC. Drawing the rest from reference TRBV7-6 and TRBJ1-2, the complete variable domain is GAGVSQSPRYKVTKRGQDVALRCDPISGHVSLYWYRQALGQGPEFLTYFNYEAQQDKSGLPNDRFSAERPEGSISTLTIQRTEQRDSAMYRCASSGQGWNGYTFGSGTRLTVV.